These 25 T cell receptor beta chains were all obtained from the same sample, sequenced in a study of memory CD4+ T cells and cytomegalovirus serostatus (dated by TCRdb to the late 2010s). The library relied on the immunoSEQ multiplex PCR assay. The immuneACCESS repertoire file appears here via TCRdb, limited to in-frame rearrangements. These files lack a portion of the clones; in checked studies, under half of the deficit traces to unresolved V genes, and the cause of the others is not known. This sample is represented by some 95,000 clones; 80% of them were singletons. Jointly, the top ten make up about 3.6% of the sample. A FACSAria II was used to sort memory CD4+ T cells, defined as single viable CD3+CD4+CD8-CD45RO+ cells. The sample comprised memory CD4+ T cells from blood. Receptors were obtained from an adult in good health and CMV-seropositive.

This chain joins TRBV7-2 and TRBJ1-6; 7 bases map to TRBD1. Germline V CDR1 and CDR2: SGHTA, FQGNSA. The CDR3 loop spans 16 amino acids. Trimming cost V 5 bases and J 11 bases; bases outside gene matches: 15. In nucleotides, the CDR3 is TGTGCCAGCAGCCACCGGGCAGGGGGGGATATGGCACCCCTCCACTTT. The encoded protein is CASSHRAGGDMAPLHF.

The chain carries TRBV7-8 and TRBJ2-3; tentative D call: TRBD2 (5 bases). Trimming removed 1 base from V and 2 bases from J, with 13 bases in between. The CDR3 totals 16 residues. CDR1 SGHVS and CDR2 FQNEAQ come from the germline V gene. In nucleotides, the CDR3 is TGTGCCAGCAGCTTAGTCAGCGGAGGCTTCACAGATACGCAGTATTTT. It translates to CASSLVSGGFTDTQYF.

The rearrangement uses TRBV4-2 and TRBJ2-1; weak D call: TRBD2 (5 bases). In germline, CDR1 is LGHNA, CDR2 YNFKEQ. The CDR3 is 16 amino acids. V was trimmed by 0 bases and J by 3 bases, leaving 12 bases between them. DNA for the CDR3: TGTGCCAGCAGCCAAGATTCCCGAGGAGGCTACAATGAGCAGTTCTTC. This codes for CASSQDSRGGYNEQFF.

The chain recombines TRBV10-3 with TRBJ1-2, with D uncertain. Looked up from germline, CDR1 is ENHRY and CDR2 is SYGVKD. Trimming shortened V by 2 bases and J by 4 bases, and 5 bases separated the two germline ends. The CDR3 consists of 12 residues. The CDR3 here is CAISEVIYGYTF. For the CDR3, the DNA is TGTGCCATCAGTGAGGTCATCTATGGCTACACCTTC.

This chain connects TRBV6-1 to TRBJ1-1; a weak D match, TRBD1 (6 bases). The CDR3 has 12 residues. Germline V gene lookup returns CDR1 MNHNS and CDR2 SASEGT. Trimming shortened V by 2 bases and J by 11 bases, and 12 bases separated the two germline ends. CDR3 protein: CASSEYRVVAFF. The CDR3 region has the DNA TGTGCCAGCAGTGAATACAGGGTGGTCGCTTTCTTT.

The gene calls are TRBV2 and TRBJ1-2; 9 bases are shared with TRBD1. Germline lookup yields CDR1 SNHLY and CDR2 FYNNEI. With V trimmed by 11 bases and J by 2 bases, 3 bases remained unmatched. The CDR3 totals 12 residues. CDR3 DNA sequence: TGTGCCTCAGGGACAGGGAACTATGGCTACACCTTC. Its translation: CASGTGNYGYTF.

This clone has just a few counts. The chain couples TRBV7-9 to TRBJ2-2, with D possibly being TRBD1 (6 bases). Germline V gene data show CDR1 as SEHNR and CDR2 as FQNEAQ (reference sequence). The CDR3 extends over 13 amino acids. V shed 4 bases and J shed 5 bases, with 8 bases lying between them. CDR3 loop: CASSSQGTGELFF. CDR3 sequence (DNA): TGTGCCAGCAGCTCACAGGGTACCGGGGAGCTGTTTTTT.

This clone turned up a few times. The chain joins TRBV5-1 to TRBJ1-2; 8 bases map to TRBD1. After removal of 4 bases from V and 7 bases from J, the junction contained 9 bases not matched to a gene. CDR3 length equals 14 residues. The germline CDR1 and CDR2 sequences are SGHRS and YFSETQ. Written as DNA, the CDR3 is TGCGCCAGCAGCCCGGGGCAGGGGGCGCTTGGCTACACCTTC. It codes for CASSPGQGALGYTF. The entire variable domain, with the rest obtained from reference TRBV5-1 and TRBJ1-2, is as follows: KAGVTQTPRYLIKTRGQQVTLSCSPISGHRSVSWYQQTPGQGLQFLFEYFSETQRNKGNFPGRFSGRQFSNSRSEMNVSTLELGDSALYLCASSPGQGALGYTFGSGTRLTVV.

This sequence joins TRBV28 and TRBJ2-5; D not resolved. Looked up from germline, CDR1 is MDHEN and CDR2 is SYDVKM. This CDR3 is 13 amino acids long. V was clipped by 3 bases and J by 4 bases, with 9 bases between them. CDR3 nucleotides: TGTGCCAGCAGTTTCCCGATCGGAGAGACCCAGTACTTC. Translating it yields CASSFPIGETQYF.

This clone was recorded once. CDR3 in DNA: TGTGCCAGCAGCCAAGGACAGGGTTGGAGCAATCAGCCCCAGCATTTT. Amino acids: CASSQGQGWSNQPQHF. The rearrangement joins TRBV28 to TRBJ1-5, with TRBD1 identical over 8 bases. Germline CDR1 MDHEN, CDR2 SYDVKM. The CDR3 totals 16 residues. V gave up 6 bases and J gave up 1 base; unmatched junction bases: 8.

The DNA for the CDR3 is TGTGCCAGCAGCGTAGCTCCGGTCGGAGGCTCTGGGGCCAACGTCCTGACTTTC. Translated: CASSVAPVGGSGANVLTF. The genes are TRBV9 and TRBJ2-6, with TRBD2 as a possible D gene (5 bases). Germline lookup yields CDR1 SGDLS and CDR2 YYNGEE. V was pared by 0 bases and J by 0 bases, with 13 bases between. The length of the CDR3 is 18 residues.

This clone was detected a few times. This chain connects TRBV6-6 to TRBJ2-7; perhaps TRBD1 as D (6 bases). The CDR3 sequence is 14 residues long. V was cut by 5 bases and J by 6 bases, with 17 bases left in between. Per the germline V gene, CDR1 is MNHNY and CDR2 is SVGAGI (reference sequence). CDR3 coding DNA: TGTGCCAGCAGTCCACAGGGTAGCAAGGTCGAGCAGTACTTC. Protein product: CASSPQGSKVEQYF.

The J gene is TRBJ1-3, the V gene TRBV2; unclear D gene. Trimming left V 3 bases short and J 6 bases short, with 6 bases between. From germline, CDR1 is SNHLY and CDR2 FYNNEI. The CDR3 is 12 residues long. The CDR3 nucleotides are TGTGCCAGCAGTGAGATATCAAACACCATATATTTT. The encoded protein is CASSEISNTIYF. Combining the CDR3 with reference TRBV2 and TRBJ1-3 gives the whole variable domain EPEVTQTPSHQVTQMGQEVILRCVPISNHLYFYWYRQILGQKVEFLVSFYNNEISEKSEIFDDQFSVERPDGSNFTLKIRSTKLEDSAMYFCASSEISNTIYFGEGSWLTVV.

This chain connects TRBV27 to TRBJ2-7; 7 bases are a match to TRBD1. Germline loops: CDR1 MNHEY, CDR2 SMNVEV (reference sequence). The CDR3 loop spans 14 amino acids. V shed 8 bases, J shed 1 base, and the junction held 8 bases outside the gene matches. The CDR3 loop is CASDLTGLSYEQYF. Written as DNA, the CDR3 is TGTGCCAGCGACTTGACAGGGTTGTCCTACGAGCAGTACTTC.

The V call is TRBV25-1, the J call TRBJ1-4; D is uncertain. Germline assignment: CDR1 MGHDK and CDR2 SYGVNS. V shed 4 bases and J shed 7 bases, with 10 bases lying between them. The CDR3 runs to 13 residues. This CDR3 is CASSARFSEKLFF. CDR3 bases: TGTGCCAGCAGTGCCAGGTTCAGTGAAAAACTGTTTTTT.

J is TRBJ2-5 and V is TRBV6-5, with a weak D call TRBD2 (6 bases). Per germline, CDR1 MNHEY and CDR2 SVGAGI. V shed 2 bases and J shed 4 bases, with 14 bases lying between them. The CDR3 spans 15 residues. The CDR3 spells CASSYASRRGETQYF. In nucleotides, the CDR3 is TGTGCCAGCAGTTACGCCTCCCGGAGGGGAGAGACCCAGTACTTC.

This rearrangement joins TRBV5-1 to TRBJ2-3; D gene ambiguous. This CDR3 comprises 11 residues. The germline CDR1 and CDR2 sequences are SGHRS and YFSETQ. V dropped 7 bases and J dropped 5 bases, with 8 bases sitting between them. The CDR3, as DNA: TGCGCCAGCCGAGAAGAAGATACGCAGTATTTT. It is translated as CASREEDTQYF.

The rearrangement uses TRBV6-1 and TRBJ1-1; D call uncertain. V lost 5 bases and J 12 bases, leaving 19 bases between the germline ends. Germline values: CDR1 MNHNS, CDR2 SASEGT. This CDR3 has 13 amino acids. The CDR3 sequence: CASSLDGPKGSFF. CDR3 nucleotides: TGTGCCAGCAGTCTGGACGGGCCGAAAGGGTCTTTCTTT.

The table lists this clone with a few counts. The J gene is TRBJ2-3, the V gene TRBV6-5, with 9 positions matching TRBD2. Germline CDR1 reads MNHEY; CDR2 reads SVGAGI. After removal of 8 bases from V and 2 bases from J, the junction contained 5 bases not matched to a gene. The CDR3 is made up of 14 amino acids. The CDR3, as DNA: TGTGCCAGCGGAAGCGGGAGGTTCACAGATACGCAGTATTTT. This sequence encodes CASGSGRFTDTQYF.

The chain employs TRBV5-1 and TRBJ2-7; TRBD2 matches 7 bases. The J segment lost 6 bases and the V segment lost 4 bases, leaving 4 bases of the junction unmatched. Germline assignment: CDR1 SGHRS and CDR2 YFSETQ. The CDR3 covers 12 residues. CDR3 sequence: CASSEPGGEQYF. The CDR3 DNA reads TGCGCCAGCAGCGAGCCGGGGGGCGAGCAGTACTTC.

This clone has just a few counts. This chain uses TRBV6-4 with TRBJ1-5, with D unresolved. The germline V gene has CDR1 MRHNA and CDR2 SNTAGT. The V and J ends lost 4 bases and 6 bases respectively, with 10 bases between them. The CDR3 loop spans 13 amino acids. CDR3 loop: CASSGEMGQPQHF. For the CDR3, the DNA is TGTGCCAGCAGTGGAGAAATGGGTCAGCCCCAGCATTTT.

The CDR3: CASSRGLAGIGDTQYF. The CDR3 region has the DNA TGTGCCAGCTCCCGAGGACTAGCGGGAATAGGAGATACGCAGTATTTT. V gene TRBV18 combines with J gene TRBJ2-3, with 12 bases aligning to TRBD2. The CDR3 consists of 16 residues. Germline assignment: CDR1 KGHSH and CDR2 LQKENI. V shed 6 bases, J shed 5 bases, and the junction held 9 bases outside the gene matches. The variable domain in full, with the rest retrieved from reference TRBV18 and TRBJ2-3, is NAGVMQNPRHLVRRRGQEARLRCSPMKGHSHVYWYRQLPEEGLKFMVYLQKENIIDESGMPKERFSAEFPKEGPSILRIQQVVRGDSAAYFCASSRGLAGIGDTQYFGPGTRLTVL.

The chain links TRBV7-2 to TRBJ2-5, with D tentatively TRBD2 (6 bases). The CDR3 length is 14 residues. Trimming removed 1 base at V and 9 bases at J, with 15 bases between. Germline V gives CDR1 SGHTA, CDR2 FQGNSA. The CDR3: CASSLEGVRGSQYF. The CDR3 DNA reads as TGTGCCAGCAGCTTAGAGGGCGTCCGGGGGTCCCAGTACTTC.

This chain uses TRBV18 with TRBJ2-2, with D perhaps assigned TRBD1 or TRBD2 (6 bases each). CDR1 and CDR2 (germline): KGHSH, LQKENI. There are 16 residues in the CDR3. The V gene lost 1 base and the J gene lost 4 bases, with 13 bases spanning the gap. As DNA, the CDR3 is TGTGCCAGCTCACCACTGGGGGGCGATATCACCGGGGAGCTGTTTTTT. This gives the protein CASSPLGGDITGELFF.

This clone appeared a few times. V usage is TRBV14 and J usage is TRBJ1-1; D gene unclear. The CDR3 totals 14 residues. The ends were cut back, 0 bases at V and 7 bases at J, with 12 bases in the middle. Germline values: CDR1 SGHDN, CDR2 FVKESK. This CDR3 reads CASSQDLLANEAFF. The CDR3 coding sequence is TGTGCCAGCAGCCAAGATCTGCTTGCTAATGAAGCTTTCTTT. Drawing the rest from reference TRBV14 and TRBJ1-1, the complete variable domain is EAGVTQFPSHSVIEKGQTVTLRCDPISGHDNLYWYRRVMGKEIKFLLHFVKESKQDESGMPNNRFLAERTGGTYSTLKVQPAELEDSGVYFCASSQDLLANEAFFGQGTRLTVV.